A single T cell receptor beta chain is shown here with its context. How the authors handled the data: Nucleated cell number was recorded as an estimate derived from reference gene primer amplification. Generated by immunoSEQ multiplex PCR, the TCRdb table keeps only in-frame clones and is missing some. The DNA was the basis for D and trimming; V, J and clone size are from that table. Altogether over 110,000 clones are present, about 76% being singletons, with the ten largest covering more than 6.5%. These data belong to a study of blood T cell repertoires in COVID-19. At the level of the study: Material from acute and convalescent COVID-19 was sourced from the United States, Italy and Spain. PBMCs, B-cell-depleted T cells, or T cells were the source of the cDNA or gDNA that made up the material.

The sequenced sample consisted of peripheral blood. This TCR was sampled from a human donor in a cohort sampled during active COVID-19.

The CDR3 region has the DNA TGTGCCAGCAGGGGGGACAGGGCATCGTATAGCAATCAGCCCCAGCATTTT. Its translation: CASRGDRASYSNQPQHF. This chain links TRBV28 with TRBJ1-5; 9 bases are a match to TRBD1. The ends lost 6 bases at V and 0 bases at J; junction bases unmatched: 9. The CDR3 contains 17 residues. The germline V gene has CDR1 MDHEN and CDR2 SYDVKM.